This TCR beta chain was captured by sequencing in a study of blood T cell repertoires in COVID-19. On the study more broadly: Acute-phase and convalescent COVID-19 samples originated in the United States, Italy and Spain.

The CDR3 spans 16 residues. Germline CDR1 is MDHEN and CDR2 is SYDVKM. V lost 2 bases to trimming and J lost 0 bases, with 11 bases between them. Original analysis: Estimation of nucleated cell counts was performed using reference gene primer amplification. Only in-frame clones appear in the TCRdb table, and some are missing; sequencing was by immunoSEQ multiplex PCR. V, J and clone size were drawn from that table, and D and trimming were deduced from the DNA. In the table there are around 34,000 clones, around 80% of which are singletons. The chain is built from TRBV28 and TRBJ1-3, with D possibly being TRBD1 (5 bases). This receptor was taken from a man older than 75 with active or convalescent COVID-19. Sequenced input: peripheral blood. The CDR3: CASSLRGLSSGNTIYF. The CDR3 bases are TGTGCCAGCAGTTTAAGGGGCCTTTCCTCTGGAAACACCATATATTTT.